This TCR beta chain was found in a study of blood T cell repertoires in COVID-19. Turning to the study itself: The United States, Italy and Spain supplied acute and convalescent COVID-19 samples. PBMCs, B-cell-depleted T cells, or T cells were the source of the cDNA or gDNA that made up the material.

Per the study methods: Amplification of reference gene primers was used by the study to estimate nucleated cell counts. Profiling relied on immunoSEQ multiplex PCR, and the TCRdb table lists in-frame clones only, not all of them. The DNA was the basis for D and trimming; V, J and clone size are from that table. In the table there are under 300,000 clones, 90% to 95% of which are singletons. The V and J ends lost 0 bases and 2 bases respectively, with 5 bases between them. The germline CDR1 and CDR2 sequences are LGHNA and YSLEER. This CDR3 has 14 amino acids. Sample: PBMCs or T cells enriched from blood (not recorded which). This sequence was found in a woman in her late teens or twenties who had recovered from COVID-19. The chain links TRBV4-3 to TRBJ1-3; no reliable D call. The CDR3 spells CASSQEGAGNTIYF. CDR3 DNA sequence: TGCGCCAGCAGCCAAGAAGGAGCTGGAAACACCATATATTTT.